A selection of T cell receptor beta chains follows, all from one sample in a study of vaccination effects on CD4 cells after COVID-19. The repertoire was sequenced with immunoSEQ multiplex PCR; TCRdb's copy has only in-frame clones and lacks some. The sample records approximately 74,000 clones, less than 75% being singletons. These receptors have no known antigen. Sequenced material: CD4+ T cells from PBMCs cultured without peptide, taken after COVID-19 vaccination. The receptors here all came from a human donor who received a COVID-19 vaccine. CDR3s include the opening cysteine and the closing phenylalanine or tryptophan. The order of the fields is D gene, J gene, V gene, CDR3 DNA, CDR3 protein. The D gene is left open where the match is weak.

D: TRBD2
J: TRBJ2-1
V: TRBV6-5
DNA: TGTGCCAGCAGCGGGACTAGCGGGGCCTACAATGAGCAGTTCTTC
CDR3: CASSGTSGAYNEQFF

D: -
J: TRBJ2-1
V: TRBV6-5
DNA: TGTGCCAGCAGTTTTAGTCCAGGGCAGGCCTACAATGAGCAGTTCTTC
CDR3: CASSFSPGQAYNEQFF

D: -
J: TRBJ1-1
V: TRBV28
DNA: TGTGCCAGCAGCTCACTGAACAGGTTAAGCGACACTGAAGCTTTCTTT
CDR3: CASSSLNRLSDTEAFF

D: -
J: TRBJ1-5
V: TRBV7-2
DNA: TGTGCCAGCAGCTTGAATGGGGGTCAGCCCCAGCATTTT
CDR3: CASSLNGGQPQHF

D: TRBD1
J: TRBJ1-4
V: TRBV6-1
DNA: TGTGCCAGCAGTGACCAGGACAGGGGGAATGAAAAACTGTTTTTT
CDR3: CASSDQDRGNEKLFF

D: -
J: TRBJ1-2
V: TRBV28
DNA: TGTGCCAGCAGTTTTGGGGGGTTTGAGCGTGGCTACACCTTC
CDR3: CASSFGGFERGYTF

D: -
J: TRBJ1-2
V: TRBV14
DNA: TGTGCCAGCAGCCAAGATCGGGGCTATGGCTACACCTTC
CDR3: CASSQDRGYGYTF

D: -
J: TRBJ1-4
V: TRBV12-2
DNA: TGTGCAAGTCGCTTGAGACAGGTGCGGTGGAATGAAAAACTGTTTTTT
CDR3: CASRLRQVRWNEKLFF

D: -
J: TRBJ2-2
V: TRBV5-1
DNA: TGCGCCAGCAGCTTTAACACCGGGGAGCTGTTTTTT
CDR3: CASSFNTGELFF

D: TRBD1
J: TRBJ2-5
V: TRBV6-5
DNA: TGTGCCAGCAGTTCCTGGACAGGGGGCCTGGAGACCCAGTACTTC
CDR3: CASSSWTGGLETQYF